This T cell receptor (beta chain) was sequenced during a study of post-analysis software for immune sequencing data (dated by TCRdb to 2014 to 2015). For the study in its entirety: Relapsing-remitting, secondary progressive and progressive-relapsing multiple sclerosis were recorded as disease courses, and subtype annotation was lacking for some patients. A subset of samples was prepared in parallel using single-end sample barcoding, then pooled and co-amplified after Illumina adapter ligation. The patient repertoires were set against about 12 previously published healthy control repertoires from donors whose ages ranged from roughly 6 to 26 years.

The junction shows trimming of 0 bases on V and 8 bases on J, plus 15 bases between the germline ends. Including the terminal cysteine and phenylalanine, the CDR3 comprises 15 residues. Left in the record is the CDR3 DNA by itself, 45 bases read in frame from the first base. Sequences SGHRS (CDR1) and YFSETQ (CDR2) are obtained from the germline V gene. This clonotype was counted ten times or more. This receptor's antigen is unknown. No base-level quality is on record; no much larger clone is a single base apart. TCR beta repertoires were profiled from peripheral blood of more than ten young patients with multiple sclerosis to demonstrate the VDJtools post-analysis software. The patients with multiple sclerosis were children and adolescents between about 6 and 17 years of age. The receptor library was made with PCR. Sequencer: Illumina HiSeq 2500. To reduce PCR and sequencing biases, unique molecular identifiers were built into the TCR beta cDNA libraries. Per 1 to 10 million input T cells, some 500,000 cDNA molecules were obtained, such that each molecule approximated one T cell. Patient libraries were prepared and sequenced with the same protocol used for the earlier healthy control dataset. Within a given batch, samples were prepared together, multiplexed and sequenced on the same HiSeq lane. In the original analysis: Raw barcoded reads were processed with MIGEC, discarding single-read molecular identifier groups before consensus assembly and CDR3 extraction. Clonotype tables were post-analysed with VDJtools, normalizing diversity by down-sampling all datasets to the smallest sample size. Repertoire overlap clustering matched CDR3 amino acid but not nucleotide sequences to correct batch-related cross-sample contamination. TCRdb reprocessed the public reads (quality trimming at Q25 with fastp, clone calling with MiXCR) and kept in-frame beta chains. Each CDR3 protein gets just one entry, which takes the most common genes and DNA from the rows behind it. These V and J calls rely on TCRdb rather than the paper's analysis. The sample table holds some 240,000 distinct CDR3 sequences, of which less than 40% were seen once. The top ten clonotypes cover 4% to 6% of the sample.

The full study reports these points: Direct clustering with F measure revealed strong co-clustering of samples prepared in the same batch, which led to a batch-effect correction. The multiple sclerosis patient group was slightly younger than the control group. Multiple sclerosis patients had significantly lower normalized Chao1 diversity than controls, a result that suggests substantial peripheral T-cell clonal expansion. Significantly higher frequencies in patients than in controls were found for several TRBV segments, including TRBV5-6, TRBV5-1 and TRBV20-1.

The specimen was blood. This TCR derives from a girl between 5 and 17 years old with multiple sclerosis. The sequence is built from TRBV5-1 and TRBJ2-1; the D gene remains uncertain. The CDR3 protein is CASSLATPKYDEQFF. The DNA sequence is given as TGCGCCAGCAGCTTGGCAACCCCCAAGTACGATGAGCAGTTCTTC.